One TCR beta chain is described in this entry. This clonotype was seen more than once but under ten times. The clone's antigen remains unknown. This may be a read error: a much more frequent sequence differs by one nucleotide. As the CDR3 is not closed by the conserved phenylalanine or tryptophan, this likely results from a read error. CDR1 and CDR2 were assigned from the germline V gene as SNHLY and FYNNEI. Trimmed from V: 6 bases; trimmed from J: 5 bases; junction bases lacking a gene match: 7. The CDR3 contains 14 residues when both ends are counted. This entry keeps only the CDR3 DNA: 42 bases, framed from base 1. Moderately to severely active disease, a Clinical Activity Score of at least 3, a NOSPECS grade of at least 4, and a duration under 3 months were present in ophthalmopathy patients. Exclusion was applied to patients with uncontrolled infections, other autoimmune diseases, pregnancy or lactation. Clinical symptoms, serum thyroxine and TRAb, thyroid ultrasound, and orbital computed tomography formed the basis for the diagnoses. Ficoll-Paque density gradient centrifugation was used to isolate PBMCs from about 9 ml of fresh peripheral blood. Total RNA was extracted using Trizol reagent, and RNA quality was assessed on an Agilent 2100 Bioanalyzer.

The sample belongs to a study of T cells in Graves' hyperthyroidism and ophthalmopathy (dated by TCRdb to the late 2010s). Turning to the overall study: Peripheral blood was sampled at the time of initial diagnosis, prior to any treatment. After sampling, hyperthyroidism patients received methimazole starting at 30 mg daily, and ophthalmopathy patients received high-dose intravenous methylprednisolone. According to the paper, TCR Vbeta CDR3 sequencing was carried out on 120 to 150 peripheral blood samples, which came from 40 to 45 ophthalmopathy, 75 or so hyperthyroidism and roughly 17 progressor patients. To identify TCR V-J signatures that set the groups apart, the researchers used a discovery cohort of more than 95 patients, made up of roughly 45 with Graves' ophthalmopathy and 57 with stable Graves' hyperthyroidism. The study also compared thyroid tissue and blood T-cell repertoires from 6 or 7 Graves' hyperthyroidism patients. The 95 to 100 discovery patients were randomly split 7:3 into training and test sets. An independent validation cohort of under 20 hyperthyroidism patients and 17 patients who later progressed to ophthalmopathy tested prospective prediction of ophthalmopathy.

What the study reported, not specific to this receptor: During validation, the model predicted progression to ophthalmopathy a median of about 6.5 months ahead of onset, with approximately 71% sensitivity and under 85% specificity. Sample size was not statistically predetermined, and blinding of investigators to group allocation was not performed. A model built on a 13 V-J signature distinguished ophthalmopathy from stable hyperthyroidism, reaching about 88% sensitivity and around 81% specificity in cross-validation and 80%/75% in testing. Most expanded thyroid clonotypes (frequency above 0.001) were also found in blood, which suggests that blood repertoires may mirror thyroid immune responses.

TCR beta CDR3 regions were amplified from RNA transcripts. The first round of RT-PCR for the TCR CDR3 was performed with the HTBI primer set and the Qiagen OneStep RT-PCR kit. The libraries were constructed in a second round of multiplex PCR and then size-selected and purified. Paired-end sequencing of the libraries was performed with 100 bp reads on an Illumina HiSeq2000. The paper's processing steps were these. SOAPnuke was used to process the raw data, throwing out any read that contained adapters or uncalled bases, had a mean Phred below 15, or lacked an exact constant-primer or identifier match. High-quality paired reads were merged using COPE v1.2.5, and each unique nucleotide sequence was defined as a clonotype. MiTCR v1.1 was used to align clonotypes to the IMGT TRBV, TRBD and TRBJ reference segments. The analysis included only V-J combinations with a frequency above 0.0001, which together covered 99% to 99.2% of the repertoires. A TCS score was defined as the ratio of F50 (clonal expansion) to E x V (chaos), with BLOSUM62-based TCRdist applied between CDR3 peptides within each V-J. Welch's t-statistics and random forest reduced several hundred V-J features to 13, which were used in a naive Bayes classifier (R e1071). TCRdb applied fastp at Q25 and MiXCR to the public reads, then kept only in-frame beta chains. Each entry merges the rows of one CDR3 protein and shows their most common DNA and genes. These V and J calls derive from TCRdb rather than the authors' analysis. The sample has around 600,000 distinct CDR3 sequences on record, about 14% of them singletons. Less than 9% of the sample is in the top ten clones.

The material sequenced was blood. The chain is encoded by TRBV2 joined to TRBJ2-7; a stretch of 10 junction bases matches TRBD1. The sequence was collected from a woman aged 18-29 years with Graves' ophthalmopathy. The DNA sequence is TGTGCCAGCAGAGGGACAGGGGTGGTACACGAGCAGTACCTC. This gives the protein CASRGTGVVHEQYL.